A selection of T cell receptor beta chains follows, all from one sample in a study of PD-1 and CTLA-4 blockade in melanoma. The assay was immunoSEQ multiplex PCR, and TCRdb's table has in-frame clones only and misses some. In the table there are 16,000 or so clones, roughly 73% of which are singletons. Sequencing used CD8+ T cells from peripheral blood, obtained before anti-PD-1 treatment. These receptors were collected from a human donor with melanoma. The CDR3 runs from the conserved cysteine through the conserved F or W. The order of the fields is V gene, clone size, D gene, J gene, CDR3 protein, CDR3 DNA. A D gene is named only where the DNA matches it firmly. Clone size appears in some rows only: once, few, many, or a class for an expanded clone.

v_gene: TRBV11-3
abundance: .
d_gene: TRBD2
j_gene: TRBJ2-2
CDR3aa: CASSSREGQDWSNTGELFF
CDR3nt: TGTGCCAGCTCCTCTCGGGAGGGGCAAGATTGGTCGAACACCGGGGAGCTGTTTTTT

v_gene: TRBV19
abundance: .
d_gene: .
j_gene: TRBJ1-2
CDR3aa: CASSIFGGLLNYGYTF
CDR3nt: TGTGCCAGTAGTATATTCGGCGGGCTCCTAAACTATGGCTACACCTTC

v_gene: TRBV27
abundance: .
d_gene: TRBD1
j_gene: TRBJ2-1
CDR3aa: CASARDRGVNEQFF
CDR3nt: TGTGCCAGCGCCCGGGACAGGGGGGTTAATGAGCAGTTCTTC

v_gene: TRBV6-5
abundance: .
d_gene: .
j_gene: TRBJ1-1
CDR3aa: CASSYSRGLNTEAFF
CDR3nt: TGTGCCAGCAGTTACTCAAGGGGTTTGAACACTGAAGCTTTCTTT

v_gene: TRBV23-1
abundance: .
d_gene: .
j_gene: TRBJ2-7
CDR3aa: CASSQSAGGSYEQYF
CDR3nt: TGCGCCAGCAGTCAATCCGCAGGAGGATCTTACGAGCAGTACTTC

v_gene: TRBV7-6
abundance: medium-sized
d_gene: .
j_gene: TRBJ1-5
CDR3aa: CASSLEGGMHQPQHF
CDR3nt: TGTGCCAGCAGCTTAGAGGGGGGGATGCATCAGCCCCAGCATTTT

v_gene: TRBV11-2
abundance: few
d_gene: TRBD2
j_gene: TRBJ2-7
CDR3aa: CASSLDTSGYYEQYF
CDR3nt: TGTGCCAGCAGCTTAGACACTAGCGGGTACTACGAGCAGTACTTC

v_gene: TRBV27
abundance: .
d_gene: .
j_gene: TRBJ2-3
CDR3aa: CASSFLGVRQDTQYF
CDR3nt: TGTGCCAGCAGTTTCTTAGGGGTTCGGCAAGATACGCAGTATTTT

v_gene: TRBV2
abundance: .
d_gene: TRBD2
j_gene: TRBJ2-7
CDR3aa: CASKGTSSYEQYF
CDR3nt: TGTGCCAGCAAGGGGACTAGCTCCTACGAGCAGTACTTC

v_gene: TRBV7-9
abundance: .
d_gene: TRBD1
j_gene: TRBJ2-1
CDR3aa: CASRPRTGQTYNEQFF
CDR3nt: TGTGCCAGCAGGCCTAGGACAGGGCAAACCTACAATGAGCAGTTCTTC

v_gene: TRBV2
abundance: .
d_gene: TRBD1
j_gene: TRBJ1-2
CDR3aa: CASRTQGGFAYGYTF
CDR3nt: TGTGCCAGCAGGACACAGGGGGGGTTTGCTTATGGCTACACCTTC

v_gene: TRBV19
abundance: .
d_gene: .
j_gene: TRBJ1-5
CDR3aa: CASSPLLGGNQPQHF
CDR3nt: TGTGCCAGTAGTCCCTTATTGGGCGGGAATCAGCCCCAGCATTTT

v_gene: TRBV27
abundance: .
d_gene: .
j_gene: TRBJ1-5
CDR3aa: CASSLQGSYSNQPQHF
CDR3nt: TGTGCCAGCAGTTTACAGGGCAGTTATAGCAATCAGCCCCAGCATTTT

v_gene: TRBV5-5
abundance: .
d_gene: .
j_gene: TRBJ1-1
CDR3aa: CASSLAGSPNTEAFF
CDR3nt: TGTGCCAGCAGCTTGGCCGGGAGCCCGAACACTGAAGCTTTCTTT

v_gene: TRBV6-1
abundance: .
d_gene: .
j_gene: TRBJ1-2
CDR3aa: CASSDRERDLNYGYTF
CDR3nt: TGTGCCAGCAGTGACAGGGAGAGGGACCTTAACTATGGCTACACCTTC

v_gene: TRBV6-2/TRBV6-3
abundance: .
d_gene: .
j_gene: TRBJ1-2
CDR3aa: CASSYNIEGEYGYTF
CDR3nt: TGTGCCAGCAGTTACAATATTGAGGGAGAATATGGCTACACCTTC

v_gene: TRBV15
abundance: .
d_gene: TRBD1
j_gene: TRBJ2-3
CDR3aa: CATSRARTGSTDTQYF
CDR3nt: TGTGCCACCAGCAGAGCTAGGACAGGTAGCACAGATACGCAGTATTTT

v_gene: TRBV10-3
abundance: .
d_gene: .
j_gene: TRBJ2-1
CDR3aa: CAISESYSEQFF
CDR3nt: TGTGCCATCAGTGAGTCGTATAGTGAGCAGTTCTTC

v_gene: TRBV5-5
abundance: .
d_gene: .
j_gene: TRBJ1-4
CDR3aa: CASSATGYTNEKLFF
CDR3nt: TGTGCCAGCAGCGCAACAGGGTATACTAATGAAAAACTGTTTTTT

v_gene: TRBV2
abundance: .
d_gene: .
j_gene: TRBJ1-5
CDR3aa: CASSPRGIQPQHF
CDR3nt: TGTGCCAGCAGCCCTAGGGGTATACAGCCCCAGCATTTT

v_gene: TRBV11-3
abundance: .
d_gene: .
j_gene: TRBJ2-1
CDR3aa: CASGAENYNEQFF
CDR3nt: TGTGCCAGCGGGGCAGAAAACTACAATGAGCAGTTCTTC

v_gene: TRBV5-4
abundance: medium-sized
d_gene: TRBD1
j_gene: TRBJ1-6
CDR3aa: CASSWGQASSYNSPLHF
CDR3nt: TGTGCCAGCAGCTGGGGACAGGCAAGCTCCTATAATTCACCCCTCCACTTT

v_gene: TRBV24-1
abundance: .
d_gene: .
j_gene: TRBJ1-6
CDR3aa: CATSEDRVNSPLHF
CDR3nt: TGTGCCACCAGTGAGGACAGAGTTAATTCACCCCTCCACTTT

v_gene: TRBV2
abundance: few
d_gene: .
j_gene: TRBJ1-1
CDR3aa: CASIGAMNTEAFF
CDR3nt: TGTGCCAGCATAGGGGCCATGAACACTGAAGCTTTCTTT

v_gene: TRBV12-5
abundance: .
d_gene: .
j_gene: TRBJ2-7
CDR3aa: CASGLVSYEQYF
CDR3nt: TGTGCTAGTGGTTTGGTCTCCTACGAGCAGTACTTC

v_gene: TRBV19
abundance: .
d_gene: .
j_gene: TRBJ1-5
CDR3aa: CASSIGGYGNQPQHF
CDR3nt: TGTGCCAGTAGTATCGGAGGGTATGGAAATCAGCCCCAGCATTTT

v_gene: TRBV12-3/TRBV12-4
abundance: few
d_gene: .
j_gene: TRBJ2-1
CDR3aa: CASSLGGPEQFF
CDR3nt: TGTGCCAGCAGTTTAGGAGGTCCTGAGCAGTTCTTC

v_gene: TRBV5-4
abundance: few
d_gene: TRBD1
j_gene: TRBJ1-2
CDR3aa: CASSPPGQGYYGYTF
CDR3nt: TGTGCCAGCAGCCCCCCGGGACAGGGCTACTATGGCTACACCTTC

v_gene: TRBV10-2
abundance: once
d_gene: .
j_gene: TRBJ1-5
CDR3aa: CASSEAPGNSNQPQHF
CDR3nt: TGCGCCAGCAGTGAGGCGCCAGGGAATAGCAATCAGCCCCAGCATTTT

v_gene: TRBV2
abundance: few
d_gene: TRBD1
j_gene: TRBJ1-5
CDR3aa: CASRKTGDQPQHF
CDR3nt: TGTGCCAGCAGGAAGACAGGGGACCAGCCCCAGCATTTT

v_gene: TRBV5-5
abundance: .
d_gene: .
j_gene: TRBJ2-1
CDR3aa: CASSLRPQAYYNEQFF
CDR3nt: TGTGCCAGCAGCTTGAGGCCCCAGGCTTATTACAATGAGCAGTTCTTC

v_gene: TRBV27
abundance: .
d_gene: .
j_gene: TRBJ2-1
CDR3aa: CASSWSPLDEQFF
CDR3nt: TGTGCCAGCAGTTGGAGTCCGCTTGATGAGCAGTTCTTC

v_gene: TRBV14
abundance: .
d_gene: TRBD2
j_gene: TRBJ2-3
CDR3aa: CASRGGEYTQYF
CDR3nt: TGTGCCAGCCGGGGAGGGGAATATACGCAGTATTTT

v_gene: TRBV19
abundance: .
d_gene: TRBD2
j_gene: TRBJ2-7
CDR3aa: CASSLSATSGNYEQYF
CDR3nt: TGTGCCAGTAGCCTATCGGCGACTAGCGGGAATTACGAGCAGTACTTC

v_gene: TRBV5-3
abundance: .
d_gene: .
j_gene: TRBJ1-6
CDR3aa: CARSFSDIGESSYNSPLHF
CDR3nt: TGTGCCAGAAGCTTTTCCGACATAGGAGAAAGCTCCTATAATTCACCCCTCCACTTT

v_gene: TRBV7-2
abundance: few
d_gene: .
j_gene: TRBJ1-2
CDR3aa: CASSLDSRSLTYGYTF
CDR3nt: TGTGCCAGCAGCTTAGATTCCCGGTCACTGACTTATGGCTACACCTTC

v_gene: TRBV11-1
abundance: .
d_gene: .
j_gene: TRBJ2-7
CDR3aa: CASSFTGSNPYEQYF
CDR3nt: TGTGCCAGCAGCTTTACAGGTTCGAACCCCTACGAGCAGTACTTC

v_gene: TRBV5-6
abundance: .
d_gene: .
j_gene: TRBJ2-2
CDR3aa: CASSFRFGELFF
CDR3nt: TGTGCCAGCAGCTTTAGATTTGGGGAGCTGTTTTTT

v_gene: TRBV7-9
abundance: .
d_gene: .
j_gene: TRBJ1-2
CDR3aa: CASSFSRPGEEGYTF
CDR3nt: TGTGCCAGCAGCTTTTCCCGACCCGGCGAGGAGGGCTACACCTTC

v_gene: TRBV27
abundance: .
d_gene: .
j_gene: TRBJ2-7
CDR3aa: CASHGTGGHEQYF
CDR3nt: TGTGCCAGCCATGGGACCGGCGGGCACGAGCAGTACTTC

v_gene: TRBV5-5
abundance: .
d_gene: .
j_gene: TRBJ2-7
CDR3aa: CASSFEPSLLEQYF
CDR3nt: TGTGCCAGCAGCTTCGAACCGTCTCTCTTGGAGCAGTACTTC

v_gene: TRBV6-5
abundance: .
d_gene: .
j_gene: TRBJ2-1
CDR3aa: CASSYFPDNEQFF
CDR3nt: TGTGCCAGCAGTTACTTCCCGGACAATGAGCAGTTCTTC

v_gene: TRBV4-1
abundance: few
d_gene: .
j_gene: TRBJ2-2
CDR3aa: CASSQLTQMNTGELFF
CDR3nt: TGCGCCAGCAGCCAATTGACGCAGATGAACACCGGGGAGCTGTTTTTT

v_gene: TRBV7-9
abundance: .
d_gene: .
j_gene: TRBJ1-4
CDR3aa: CASSLFATNEKLFF
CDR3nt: TGTGCCAGCAGCTTATTTGCAACTAATGAAAAACTGTTTTTT

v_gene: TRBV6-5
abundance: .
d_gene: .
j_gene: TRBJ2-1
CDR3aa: CASYSGTGHYNEQFF
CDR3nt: TGTGCCAGCTATTCCGGGACGGGCCACTACAATGAGCAGTTCTTC

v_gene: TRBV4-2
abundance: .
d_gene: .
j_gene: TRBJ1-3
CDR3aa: CASSHTGSLLPNTIYF
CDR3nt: TGTGCCAGCAGCCACACGGGATCCCTGCTGCCGAACACCATATATTTT

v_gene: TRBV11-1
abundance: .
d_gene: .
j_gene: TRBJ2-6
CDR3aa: CASSPLISSGANVLTF
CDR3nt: TGTGCCAGCAGCCCCTTAATAAGCTCTGGGGCCAACGTCCTGACTTTC

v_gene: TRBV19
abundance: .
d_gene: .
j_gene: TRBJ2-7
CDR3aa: CASSLQGPHEQYF
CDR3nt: TGTGCCAGTAGTCTGCAGGGTCCCCACGAGCAGTACTTC

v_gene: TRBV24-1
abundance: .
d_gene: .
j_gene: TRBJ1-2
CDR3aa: CATSDFPGMGYTF
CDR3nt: TGTGCCACCAGTGATTTCCCTGGGATGGGCTACACCTTC

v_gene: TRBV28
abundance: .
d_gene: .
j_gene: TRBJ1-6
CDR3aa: CASSPILRDSPLHF
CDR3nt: TGTGCCAGCAGTCCGATTCTAAGAGATTCACCCCTCCACTTT

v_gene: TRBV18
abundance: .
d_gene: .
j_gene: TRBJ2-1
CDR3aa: CASSPGFTERNNEQFF
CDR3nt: TGTGCCAGCTCACCAGGGTTTACAGAAAGAAACAATGAGCAGTTCTTC

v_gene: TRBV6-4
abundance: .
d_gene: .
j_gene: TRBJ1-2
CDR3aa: CASSEGSYGYTF
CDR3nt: TGTGCCAGCAGTGAGGGCAGCTATGGCTACACCTTC

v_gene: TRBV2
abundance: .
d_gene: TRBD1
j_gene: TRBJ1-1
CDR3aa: CASRSSQGVSTEAFF
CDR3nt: TGTGCCAGCAGGAGCTCACAGGGGGTTAGCACTGAAGCTTTCTTT

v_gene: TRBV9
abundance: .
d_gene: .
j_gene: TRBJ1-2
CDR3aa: CASSVDPVNYGYTF
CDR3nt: TGTGCCAGCAGCGTAGATCCCGTTAACTATGGCTACACCTTC

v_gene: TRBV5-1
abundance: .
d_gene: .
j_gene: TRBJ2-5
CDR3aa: CASSLAQGLGETQYF
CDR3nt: TGCGCCAGCAGCTTGGCGCAGGGATTAGGAGAGACCCAGTACTTC